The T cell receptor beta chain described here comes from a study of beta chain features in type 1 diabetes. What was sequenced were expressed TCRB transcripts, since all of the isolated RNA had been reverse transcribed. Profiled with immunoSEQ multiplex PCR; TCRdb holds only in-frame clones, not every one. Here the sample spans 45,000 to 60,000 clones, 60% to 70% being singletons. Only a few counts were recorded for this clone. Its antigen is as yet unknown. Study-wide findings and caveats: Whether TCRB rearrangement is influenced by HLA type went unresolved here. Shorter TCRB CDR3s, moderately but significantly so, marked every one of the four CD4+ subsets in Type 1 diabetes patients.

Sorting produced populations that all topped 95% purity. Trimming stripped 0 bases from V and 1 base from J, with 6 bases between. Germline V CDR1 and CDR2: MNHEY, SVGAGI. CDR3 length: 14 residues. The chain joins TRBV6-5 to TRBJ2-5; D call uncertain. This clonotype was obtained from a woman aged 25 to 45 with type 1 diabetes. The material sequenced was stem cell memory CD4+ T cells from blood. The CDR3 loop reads CASSYSAGQETQYF. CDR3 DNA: TGTGCCAGCAGTTACTCCGCAGGCCAAGAGACCCAGTACTTC.